This T cell receptor (beta chain) was captured by sequencing in a study of response to subunit inactivated influenza vaccine. One entry per CDR3 protein results from TCRdb running MiXCR on the RT-PCR reads. The profile covers 700,000 to 800,000 distinct CDR3 sequences, with around 20% appearing a single time and under 13% taken by the ten largest. The clonotype comes from a man over 45 who received an inactivated influenza vaccine. The material was PBMCs from blood, obtained less than 6 days after vaccination.

This CDR3 reads CASSLGGTGGSNIQYF. The DNA for the CDR3 is TGTGCCAGCAGTTTAGGGGGAACAGGGGGGTCGAACATTCAGTACTTC. The rearrangement uses TRBV12-3 or TRBV12-4 and TRBJ2-4; 8 bases match TRBD1. The CDR3 has 16 amino acids. V dropped 1 base and J dropped 7; count of bases not matched to a gene: 9.